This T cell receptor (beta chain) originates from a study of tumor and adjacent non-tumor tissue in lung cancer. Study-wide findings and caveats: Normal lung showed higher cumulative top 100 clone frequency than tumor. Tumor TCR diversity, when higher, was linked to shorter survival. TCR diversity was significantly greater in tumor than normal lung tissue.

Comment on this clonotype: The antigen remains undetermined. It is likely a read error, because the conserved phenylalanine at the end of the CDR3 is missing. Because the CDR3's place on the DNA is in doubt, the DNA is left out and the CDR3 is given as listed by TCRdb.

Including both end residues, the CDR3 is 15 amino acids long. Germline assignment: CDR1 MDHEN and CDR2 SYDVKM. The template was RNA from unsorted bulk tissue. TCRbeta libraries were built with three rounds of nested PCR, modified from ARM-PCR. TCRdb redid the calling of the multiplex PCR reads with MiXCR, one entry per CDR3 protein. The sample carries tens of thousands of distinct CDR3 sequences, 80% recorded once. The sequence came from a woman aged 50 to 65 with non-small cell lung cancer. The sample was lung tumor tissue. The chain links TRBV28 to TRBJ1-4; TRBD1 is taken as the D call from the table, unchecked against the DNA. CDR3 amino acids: CASRSPSGGNGKLSL.